The sequence of this T cell receptor (beta chain) was determined in a study of regulatory T cells in long-lasting Graves disease. In this sample, this clonotype turned up many times. Its antigen is not known. According to the study, TCR beta libraries were built with iRepertoire HTBI primers and CDR3-region Arm-PCR. TCRdb independently ran MiXCR on the multiplex PCR reads; one entry per CDR3 protein. The sample holds some 330,000 distinct CDR3 sequences, approximately 10% seen once. The study's findings and limits: Persistent disease was associated with favored TRBV28 usage and with favored use of TRBJ1-2 and TRBJ2-5. Owing to a sample size that was small, accuracy may have been reduced.

CDR1 and CDR2 from the germline V gene are MDHEN and SYDVKM. The CDR3 is made up of 11 amino acids. Trimming left V 6 bases short and J 4 bases short, with 6 bases between. Time point: newly diagnosed GD, antithyroid drugs for less than 3 months. There was RNA extracted from PBMCs, and the TCR library was made from it. These data are also associated with another study on T cells in Graves' hyperthyroidism and ophthalmopathy. That source reports: Separating ophthalmopathy from stable hyperthyroidism was achieved by a 13 V-J model.

Sample: peripheral blood mononuclear cells (PBMCs), taken at new diagnosis, from a patient treated with antithyroid drugs. This TCR was recovered from a woman younger than 30 with Graves disease. This chain connects TRBV28 to TRBJ1-2, with D unclear. The CDR3 reads CASRQAYGYTF. In DNA, the CDR3 is TGTGCCAGCAGACAAGCCTATGGCTACACCTTC.